The rows below give T cell receptor beta chains drawn from one sample of a study of control samples from healthy donors and cancer patients. Assay used: immunoSEQ multiplex PCR; TCRdb lists only in-frame clones, some missing. This repertoire shows around 90,000 clones, more than 75% found once; its top ten account for around 2.1%. The sample taken for sequencing was blood. These receptors originate from a woman in her thirties or forties in good health. The CDR3 runs from the conserved cysteine through the conserved F or W. Each record gives: CDR3 length, D gene, J gene, clone size, V gene, CDR3 protein, CDR3 DNA. A D gene is named only where the DNA matches it firmly. Size is omitted from some rows. Given values are once, few, many or a class for expanded clones.

length: 15; D: NA; J: TRBJ1-3; size: NA; V: TRBV2; CDR3: CASRQTGPRGNTIYF; DNA: TGTGCCAGCAGGCAAACGGGACCGAGAGGAAACACCATATATTTT
length: 20; D: TRBD2; J: TRBJ2-7; size: few; V: TRBV7-8; CDR3: CASSGRTRTSGGPGSYEQYF; DNA: TGTGCCAGCAGCGGTCGTACAAGGACTAGCGGGGGGCCGGGGTCCTACGAGCAGTACTTC
length: 11; D: NA; J: TRBJ1-3; size: NA; V: TRBV12-3/TRBV12-4; CDR3: CASSPTNTIYF; DNA: TGTGCCAGCAGCCCCACAAACACCATATATTTT
length: 15; D: TRBD1; J: TRBJ2-7; size: NA; V: TRBV5-6; CDR3: CASSLGRTGGYEQYF; DNA: TGTGCCAGCAGCTTGGGGCGGACAGGGGGCTACGAGCAGTACTTC
length: 16; D: TRBD1; J: TRBJ1-4; size: NA; V: TRBV4-3; CDR3: CASSQGTGTGTEKLFF; DNA: TGCGCCAGCAGCCAGGGGACCGGGACAGGGACTGAAAAACTGTTTTTT
length: 14; D: NA; J: TRBJ2-3; size: NA; V: TRBV30; CDR3: CAWSDGFRTDTQYF; DNA: TGTGCCTGGAGTGATGGGTTTCGGACAGATACGCAGTATTTT
length: 18; D: TRBD1; J: TRBJ1-1; size: NA; V: TRBV16; CDR3: CASSRKLPGGIMNTEAFF; DNA: TGTGCCAGCAGTCGGAAACTTCCAGGGGGCATTATGAACACTGAAGCTTTCTTT
length: 16; D: NA; J: TRBJ2-7; size: NA; V: TRBV27; CDR3: CASKPVKRQDNYEQYF; DNA: TGTGCCAGCAAACCGGTTAAACGACAGGACAACTACGAGCAGTACTTC
length: 16; D: NA; J: TRBJ2-2; size: NA; V: TRBV5-1; CDR3: CASSFDAGLSTGELFF; DNA: TGCGCCAGCAGCTTTGATGCGGGGTTATCCACCGGGGAGCTGTTTTTT
length: 16; D: TRBD1; J: TRBJ1-2; size: NA; V: TRBV29-1; CDR3: CSVVGTVGNLNYGYTF; DNA: TGCAGCGTTGTCGGGACAGTGGGAAATTTGAACTATGGCTACACCTTC
length: 12; D: NA; J: TRBJ1-1; size: NA; V: TRBV30; CDR3: CAWSPVNTEAFF; DNA: TGTGCCTGGAGCCCCGTGAACACTGAAGCTTTCTTT
length: 15; D: NA; J: TRBJ2-3; size: few; V: TRBV2; CDR3: CASSERRGGTDTQYF; DNA: TGTGCCAGCAGTGAAAGGCGGGGTGGCACAGATACGCAGTATTTT
length: 14; D: NA; J: TRBJ1-5; size: NA; V: TRBV7-9; CDR3: CASSRGGRAQPQHF; DNA: TGTGCCAGCAGCCGGGGTGGCAGGGCACAGCCCCAGCATTTT
length: 12; D: NA; J: TRBJ1-4; size: NA; V: TRBV14; CDR3: CASSQEGRGLFF; DNA: TGTGCCAGCAGCCAAGAGGGCAGGGGACTGTTTTTT
length: 11; D: NA; J: TRBJ2-1; size: NA; V: TRBV5-1; CDR3: CASSFGPEQFF; DNA: TGCGCCAGCAGCTTTGGTCCTGAGCAGTTCTTC
length: 19; D: TRBD2; J: TRBJ2-2; size: NA; V: TRBV4-1; CDR3: CASSPRQGPASGATGELFF; DNA: TGCGCCAGCAGCCCCCGTCAAGGCCCCGCTAGCGGGGCCACCGGGGAGCTGTTTTTT
length: 15; D: NA; J: TRBJ2-2; size: NA; V: TRBV6-1; CDR3: CASSESRAVTGELFF; DNA: TGTGCCAGCAGTGAATCGCGGGCAGTGACCGGGGAGCTGTTTTTT
length: 14; D: NA; J: TRBJ2-7; size: NA; V: TRBV27; CDR3: CASSLFLDSNEQYF; DNA: TGTGCCAGCAGTTTATTTTTGGACAGCAACGAGCAGTACTTC
length: 15; D: NA; J: TRBJ1-1; size: NA; V: TRBV5-1; CDR3: CASSLDGNRLTEAFF; DNA: TGCGCCAGCAGCTTGGATGGTAACAGACTCACTGAAGCTTTCTTT
length: 16; D: TRBD1; J: TRBJ2-3; size: NA; V: TRBV7-9; CDR3: CASSPPGTGGTDTQYF; DNA: TGTGCCAGCAGCCCGCCGGGGACAGGGGGCACAGATACGCAGTATTTT
length: 15; D: NA; J: TRBJ1-3; size: NA; V: TRBV30; CDR3: CAWSIGGGSGNTIYF; DNA: TGTGCCTGGAGTATAGGAGGGGGCTCTGGAAACACCATATATTTT
length: 14; D: TRBD2; J: TRBJ2-3; size: NA; V: TRBV5-1; CDR3: CASSRAGGADTQYF; DNA: TGCGCCAGCAGTCGGGCGGGGGGAGCAGATACGCAGTATTTT
length: 13; D: NA; J: TRBJ2-3; size: NA; V: TRBV30; CDR3: CAWSVPPSDTQYF; DNA: TGTGCCTGGAGTGTACCCCCTTCGGATACGCAGTATTTT
length: 13; D: TRBD1; J: TRBJ2-1; size: NA; V: TRBV24-1; CDR3: CATSYLDRGEQFF; DNA: TGTGCCACCTCGTATTTGGACAGGGGTGAGCAGTTCTTC
length: 16; D: TRBD1; J: TRBJ1-3; size: NA; V: TRBV6-5; CDR3: CASSYGTGLSGNTIYF; DNA: TGTGCCAGCAGTTACGGGACAGGGCTCTCTGGAAACACCATATATTTT
length: 16; D: TRBD1; J: TRBJ2-7; size: NA; V: TRBV2; CDR3: CASTRGGTGFGYEQYF; DNA: TGTGCCAGCACGAGGGGCGGGACAGGGTTCGGATACGAGCAGTACTTC
length: 16; D: NA; J: TRBJ2-2; size: NA; V: TRBV27; CDR3: CASSYSGGGGTGELFF; DNA: TGTGCCAGCAGCTATTCAGGCGGCGGAGGAACCGGGGAGCTGTTTTTT
length: 14; D: TRBD1; J: TRBJ1-6; size: NA; V: TRBV30; CDR3: CAWSVDRVQTPLHF; DNA: TGTGCCTGGAGTGTGGACAGGGTTCAAACACCCCTCCACTTT
length: 15; D: TRBD1; J: TRBJ1-1; size: NA; V: TRBV6-5; CDR3: CASRSVGTGNTEAFF; DNA: TGTGCCAGCAGGTCTGTGGGGACAGGAAACACTGAAGCTTTCTTT
length: 14; D: TRBD1; J: TRBJ2-5; size: NA; V: TRBV24-1; CDR3: CATGDPGGLETQYF; DNA: TGTGCCACCGGAGACCCAGGGGGCTTGGAGACCCAGTACTTC
length: 13; D: NA; J: TRBJ1-1; size: NA; V: TRBV12-5; CDR3: CASGAPGHPDGFF; DNA: TGTGCTAGTGGCGCGCCGGGACACCCAGATGGTTTCTTT
length: 17; D: NA; J: TRBJ2-3; size: NA; V: TRBV29-1; CDR3: CSVEGGSGGPISDTQYF; DNA: TGCAGCGTTGAAGGGGGATCCGGGGGGCCCATTTCAGATACGCAGTATTTT
length: 14; D: TRBD1; J: TRBJ1-1; size: NA; V: TRBV6-5; CDR3: CASKSQGGWTEAFF; DNA: TGTGCCAGCAAGTCACAGGGGGGGTGGACTGAAGCTTTCTTT
length: 15; D: TRBD1; J: TRBJ1-2; size: few; V: TRBV7-9; CDR3: CASSLSGTDNYGYTF; DNA: TGTGCCAGCAGCTTGTCCGGGACAGACAACTATGGCTACACCTTC
length: 14; D: TRBD1; J: TRBJ1-2; size: NA; V: TRBV5-1; CDR3: CASSRQGTDYGYTF; DNA: TGCGCCAGCAGCCGACAGGGCACAGACTATGGCTACACCTTC
length: 11; D: TRBD1; J: TRBJ2-4; size: NA; V: TRBV2; CDR3: CASSSTGEKYF; DNA: TGTGCCAGCAGTTCCACAGGGGAAAAGTACTTC
length: 18; D: TRBD2; J: TRBJ2-5; size: NA; V: TRBV4-1; CDR3: CASSRLAGANTREETQYF; DNA: TGCGCCAGCAGCCGACTAGCGGGGGCCAACACACGGGAAGAGACCCAGTACTTC
length: 13; D: NA; J: TRBJ2-7; size: NA; V: TRBV6-2/TRBV6-3; CDR3: CASSRYQGTEQYF; DNA: TGTGCCAGCAGTCGTTATCAGGGTACCGAGCAGTACTTC
length: 15; D: TRBD1; J: TRBJ1-2; size: NA; V: TRBV4-1; CDR3: CASSNPGQGYYGYTF; DNA: TGCGCCAGCAGCAATCCGGGACAGGGGTACTATGGCTACACCTTC
length: 12; D: NA; J: TRBJ1-2; size: once; V: TRBV29-1; CDR3: CSVERQPYGYTF; DNA: TGCAGCGTTGAAAGACAGCCTTATGGCTACACCTTC
length: 17; D: TRBD2; J: TRBJ2-1; size: NA; V: TRBV4-1; CDR3: CASSQQYPGLAFGEQFF; DNA: TGCGCCAGCAGCCAACAATACCCGGGACTAGCGTTTGGTGAGCAGTTCTTC
length: 12; D: NA; J: TRBJ1-4; size: once; V: TRBV10-1; CDR3: CASSEQGEKLFF; DNA: TGCGCCAGCAGTGAACAGGGTGAAAAACTGTTTTTT
length: 16; D: TRBD1; J: TRBJ2-5; size: NA; V: TRBV14; CDR3: CASRLSGTGGQETQYF; DNA: TGTGCCAGCCGATTGTCCGGGACAGGGGGCCAAGAGACCCAGTACTTC
length: 13; D: NA; J: TRBJ2-7; size: few; V: TRBV7-7; CDR3: CASSLGPSYEQYF; DNA: TGTGCCAGCAGCTTAGGGCCCTCCTACGAGCAGTACTTC
length: 12; D: TRBD1; J: TRBJ1-2; size: NA; V: TRBV30; CDR3: CAWSRQGVGYTF; DNA: TGTGCCTGGAGCCGACAGGGGGTGGGCTACACCTTC
length: 16; D: TRBD1; J: TRBJ1-2; size: NA; V: TRBV11-3; CDR3: CASSSGTGQIFYGYTF; DNA: TGTGCCAGCAGCTCGGGGACGGGACAGATCTTCTATGGCTACACCTTC
length: 14; D: NA; J: TRBJ1-4; size: NA; V: TRBV19; CDR3: CASSINLSGEKLFF; DNA: TGTGCCAGTAGTATAAACCTCTCGGGGGAAAAACTGTTTTTT
length: 16; D: TRBD2; J: TRBJ2-3; size: NA; V: TRBV14; CDR3: CASSPLAGGPLDTQYF; DNA: TGTGCCAGCAGCCCATTAGCGGGGGGGCCGCTAGATACGCAGTATTTT
length: 14; D: NA; J: TRBJ1-5; size: few; V: TRBV19; CDR3: CASTLTVSNQPQHF; DNA: TGTGCCAGTACCTTGACAGTCAGCAATCAGCCCCAGCATTTT
length: 15; D: NA; J: TRBJ1-6; size: NA; V: TRBV9; CDR3: CASTSSFGNNSPLHF; DNA: TGTGCCAGCACTTCTAGCTTTGGGAATAATTCACCCCTCCACTTT
length: 15; D: TRBD2; J: TRBJ2-7; size: NA; V: TRBV7-2; CDR3: CASSFPSGGFYEQYF; DNA: TGTGCCAGCAGCTTTCCTAGCGGGGGCTTCTACGAGCAGTACTTC
length: 17; D: NA; J: TRBJ2-1; size: NA; V: TRBV10-2; CDR3: CASSESVAGAKYNEQFF; DNA: TGCGCCAGCAGTGAGTCGGTTGCGGGGGCCAAATACAATGAGCAGTTCTTC
length: 19; D: TRBD2; J: TRBJ2-7; size: NA; V: TRBV3-1/TRBV3-2; CDR3: CASSQNPRTSGGRTYEQYF; DNA: TGTGCCAGCAGCCAAAATCCGAGGACTAGCGGGGGACGGACCTACGAGCAGTACTTC
length: 13; D: NA; J: TRBJ2-7; size: NA; V: TRBV29-1; CDR3: CSAAYKRSYEQYF; DNA: TGCAGCGCAGCTTATAAGCGCTCCTACGAGCAGTACTTC
length: 14; D: NA; J: TRBJ2-3; size: NA; V: TRBV5-4; CDR3: CASSLEAGWDTQYF; DNA: TGTGCCAGCAGCTTGGAGGCGGGGTGGGATACGCAGTATTTT
length: 15; D: NA; J: TRBJ1-1; size: NA; V: TRBV4-3; CDR3: CASSQARGVRTEAFF; DNA: TGCGCCAGCAGCCAAGCTAGGGGCGTTAGGACTGAAGCTTTCTTT
length: 14; D: TRBD2; J: TRBJ2-3; size: NA; V: TRBV7-2; CDR3: CASQGAGITDTQYF; DNA: TGTGCCAGCCAAGGAGCGGGGATCACAGATACGCAGTATTTT
length: 14; D: NA; J: TRBJ1-3; size: once; V: TRBV6-5; CDR3: CASSRGNLRNTIYF; DNA: TGTGCCAGCAGTAGGGGGAATTTGCGAAACACCATATATTTT
length: 13; D: NA; J: TRBJ2-7; size: few; V: TRBV19; CDR3: CASSHREAYEQYF; DNA: TGTGCCAGCAGTCACAGGGAGGCCTACGAGCAGTACTTC